These T cell receptor beta chains were read from a single sample in a study of response to subunit inactivated influenza vaccine. TCRdb re-called the RT-PCR reads with MiXCR, one entry per CDR3 protein. In the table there are about 520,000 distinct CDR3 sequences, 25% of which are singletons. Sequences were derived from CD4+ T cells sorted from PBMCs, sampled more than 4 days after vaccination. These receptors all stem from a man aged 50-59 years who received an inactivated influenza vaccine. Each CDR3 is given with its conserved first and last residue. The D gene is left open where the match is weak. Size is stated for part of the rows, as once, few or many counts, or as a class when the clone is expanded.

D: -
size: -
V: TRBV25-1
J: TRBJ1-5
DNA: TGTGCCAGCAGTGTCCGTGGTTGGAGCAATCAGCCCCAGCATTTT
CDR3: CASSVRGWSNQPQHF

D: -
size: few
V: TRBV10-3
J: TRBJ2-7
DNA: TGTGCCATCGGGCCGGCAGGCATGTCCTACGAGCAGTACTTC
CDR3: CAIGPAGMSYEQYF

D: -
size: few
V: TRBV20-1
J: TRBJ1-1
DNA: TGCAGTGCTACCCAGGGTATTGGCCTGAACACTGAAGCTTTCTTT
CDR3: CSATQGIGLNTEAFF

D: -
size: few
V: TRBV12-3/TRBV12-4
J: TRBJ1-5
DNA: TGTGCCAGCAGTTTCATGGGATTCAATCAGCCCCAGCATTTT
CDR3: CASSFMGFNQPQHF

D: -
size: -
V: TRBV5-1
J: TRBJ2-1
DNA: TGCGCCAGCAGCTTGGGGGGGCGCGAGGAGCAGTTCTTC
CDR3: CASSLGGREEQFF

D: TRBD1
size: -
V: TRBV15
J: TRBJ2-7
DNA: TGTGCCACCAGCACCGGGACAGGGACTGGGGAGCAGTACTTC
CDR3: CATSTGTGTGEQYF

D: -
size: -
V: TRBV5-5
J: TRBJ1-6
DNA: TGTGCCAGCAGCTTTTCAGGGTTCTACAATTCACCCCTCCACTTT
CDR3: CASSFSGFYNSPLHF

D: TRBD2
size: -
V: TRBV10-3
J: TRBJ2-3
DNA: TGTGCCATCAGGAAAGGGGGCGGGACTAGCGGCACAGATACGCAGTATTTT
CDR3: CAIRKGGGTSGTDTQYF

D: TRBD2
size: few
V: TRBV29-1
J: TRBJ2-2
DNA: TGCAGCGCCCGGCTACTAGCGGGAGGAAACGGGGAGCTGTTTTTT
CDR3: CSARLLAGGNGELFF

D: -
size: -
V: TRBV18
J: TRBJ2-7
DNA: TGTGCCAGCTCACCACCGTCCAGAGAGCGCTACGAGCAGTACTTC
CDR3: CASSPPSRERYEQYF

D: -
size: -
V: TRBV29-1
J: TRBJ2-5
DNA: TGCAGCGTAGCCACAGGGATAAGAGAGACCCAGTACTTC
CDR3: CSVATGIRETQYF

D: -
size: few
V: TRBV29-1
J: TRBJ2-3
DNA: TGCAGCGTTGCCAGCAGGGGTCACACAGATACGCAGTATTTT
CDR3: CSVASRGHTDTQYF

D: TRBD1
size: -
V: TRBV7-9
J: TRBJ2-1
DNA: TGTGCCAGCAGCTTGACCGGGACAGGGGTGGATGAGCAGTTCTTC
CDR3: CASSLTGTGVDEQFF

D: -
size: few
V: TRBV6-5
J: TRBJ1-2
DNA: TGTGCCAGCAGTTCTACAGCGGGGGCTAGGGACTATGGCTACACCTTC
CDR3: CASSSTAGARDYGYTF

D: -
size: many
V: TRBV18
J: TRBJ2-2
DNA: TGTGCCAGCAGTCCGGGGGCCACCGGGGAGCTGTTTTTT
CDR3: CASSPGATGELFF

D: -
size: few
V: TRBV18
J: TRBJ2-7
DNA: TGTGCCAGCTCACCTCAGGTCGAGCAGTACTTC
CDR3: CASSPQVEQYF

D: -
size: -
V: TRBV3-1
J: TRBJ2-1
DNA: TGTGCCAGCAGCCAAGGGGTGCGGGTCCTTGAGCAGTTCTTC
CDR3: CASSQGVRVLEQFF

D: -
size: -
V: TRBV28
J: TRBJ2-7
DNA: TGTGCCAGCAGTACTACCCATTCTGAGCAGTACTTC
CDR3: CASSTTHSEQYF

D: -
size: few
V: TRBV5-1
J: TRBJ2-1
DNA: TGCGCCAGCAGACTGGGGCTAGTAAGTATCGATGAGCAGTTCTTC
CDR3: CASRLGLVSIDEQFF

D: -
size: -
V: TRBV20-1
J: TRBJ2-5
DNA: TGCAGTGCTAGGCCCGGACAGCCGGAGACCCAGTACTTC
CDR3: CSARPGQPETQYF

D: -
size: -
V: TRBV25-1
J: TRBJ1-1
DNA: TGTGCCAGCAGAGGCCCGAACACTGAAGCTTTCTTT
CDR3: CASRGPNTEAFF

D: -
size: few
V: TRBV3-1
J: TRBJ2-7
DNA: TGTGCCAGCAGCCAAGGGGGGAACGAGCAGTACTTC
CDR3: CASSQGGNEQYF

D: TRBD1
size: -
V: TRBV6-5
J: TRBJ1-2
DNA: TGTGCCAGCAGTTACTCGACAGGGGGTAGTGGCTACACCTTC
CDR3: CASSYSTGGSGYTF

D: -
size: -
V: TRBV7-2
J: TRBJ1-6
DNA: TGTGCCAGCAGCTTTGGTGTTCCGGGCCGGGGTAATTCACCCCTCCACTTT
CDR3: CASSFGVPGRGNSPLHF

D: TRBD1
size: -
V: TRBV12-3/TRBV12-4
J: TRBJ2-7
DNA: TGTGCCAGCAGCGAAAGGGTGGGCCAGGGGGCGAGCGAGCAGTACTTC
CDR3: CASSERVGQGASEQYF

D: TRBD2
size: few
V: TRBV20-1
J: TRBJ2-4
DNA: TGCAGTGCCGGAGGGACTAGCGGGAGTAAAAACATTCAGTACTTC
CDR3: CSAGGTSGSKNIQYF

D: -
size: -
V: TRBV7-6
J: TRBJ2-5
DNA: TGTGCCAGCAGCTTAGACGGACTCGGGGGAACCCAGTACTTC
CDR3: CASSLDGLGGTQYF

D: -
size: -
V: TRBV18
J: TRBJ1-5
DNA: TGTGCCAGCTCACCACGGGTCGCAGGGGTTGGCAATCAGCCCCAGCATTTT
CDR3: CASSPRVAGVGNQPQHF

D: TRBD2
size: few
V: TRBV4-1
J: TRBJ2-1
DNA: TGCGCCAGCAGCCAAGATGTGCGGGGGGGCCACGGTGAGCAGTTCTTC
CDR3: CASSQDVRGGHGEQFF

D: TRBD1
size: few
V: TRBV29-1
J: TRBJ2-7
DNA: TGCAGCGTTGGTTCGCAGGGGGTGGGGGAGCAGTACTTC
CDR3: CSVGSQGVGEQYF

D: -
size: few
V: TRBV11-2
J: TRBJ2-2
DNA: TGTGCCAGCAGCTTCCACACGAACACCGGGGAGCTGTTTTTT
CDR3: CASSFHTNTGELFF

D: -
size: -
V: TRBV12-3/TRBV12-4
J: TRBJ1-5
DNA: TGTGCCAGCAGTCGACAGAATAGGGGCAATCAGCCCCAGCATTTT
CDR3: CASSRQNRGNQPQHF

D: TRBD2
size: many
V: TRBV6-2/TRBV6-3
J: TRBJ2-1
DNA: TGTGCCAGCAGTTCGCCACTAGCGGGGGGATCCTACAATGAGCAGTTCTTC
CDR3: CASSSPLAGGSYNEQFF

D: -
size: -
V: TRBV20-1
J: TRBJ2-7
DNA: TGCAGTGCTAGGGCGGGTCCGACCTACGAGCAGTACTTC
CDR3: CSARAGPTYEQYF

D: -
size: many
V: TRBV5-1
J: TRBJ2-1
DNA: TGTGCCAGCAGTTCCGGGACGTCCTACAATGAGCAGTTCTTC
CDR3: CASSSGTSYNEQFF

D: TRBD2
size: -
V: TRBV7-2
J: TRBJ2-1
DNA: TGTGCCAGCAGCTTAGACGTTAGCGGGAGACACAATGAGCAGTTCTTC
CDR3: CASSLDVSGRHNEQFF

D: -
size: -
V: TRBV7-2
J: TRBJ2-1
DNA: TGTGCCAGCAGCTTAAGGGCGGGGCTAGTTAGTAATGAGCAGTTCTTC
CDR3: CASSLRAGLVSNEQFF

D: TRBD1
size: few
V: TRBV27
J: TRBJ2-2
DNA: TGTGCCAGCAGGGCGACAGGGGCGGTCGGGGAGCTGTTTTTT
CDR3: CASRATGAVGELFF

D: TRBD2
size: -
V: TRBV10-3
J: TRBJ2-5
DNA: TGTGCCATCAGTGAGGGGAGGGTTCCAGAGACCCAGTACTTC
CDR3: CAISEGRVPETQYF

D: -
size: -
V: TRBV25-1
J: TRBJ2-5
DNA: TGTGCCAGCAGTTCCTCCGGGAGCCAGTACTTC
CDR3: CASSSSGSQYF

D: TRBD1
size: -
V: TRBV12-3/TRBV12-4
J: TRBJ2-7
DNA: TGTGCCAGCAGCTCAACTCCCGGGACAGGGGTTTACGAGCAGTACTTC
CDR3: CASSSTPGTGVYEQYF

D: -
size: -
V: TRBV6-2/TRBV6-3
J: TRBJ2-1
DNA: TGTGCCAGCAGTTACAACTACAACAATGAGCAGTTCTTC
CDR3: CASSYNYNNEQFF

D: TRBD1
size: few
V: TRBV12-3/TRBV12-4
J: TRBJ2-4
DNA: TGTGCCAGCAGTTTCTTTGCGGGACAGGGAAACATTCAGTACTTC
CDR3: CASSFFAGQGNIQYF

D: -
size: -
V: TRBV4-3
J: TRBJ1-4
DNA: TGCGCCAGCAGCCAGCGGGTCGTTGGGGAAAAACTGTTTTTT
CDR3: CASSQRVVGEKLFF

D: TRBD1
size: many
V: TRBV12-3/TRBV12-4
J: TRBJ2-3
DNA: TGTGCCAGCAGACTCAGCTCGGGACAGGATACGCAGTATTTT
CDR3: CASRLSSGQDTQYF

D: -
size: -
V: TRBV3-1
J: TRBJ1-1
DNA: TGTGCCAGCAGCCCATCAGGAGACACTGAAGCTTTCTTT
CDR3: CASSPSGDTEAFF

D: -
size: -
V: TRBV28
J: TRBJ2-7
DNA: TGTGCCAGCACCTCTGGCGACAGCTACGAGCAGTACTTC
CDR3: CASTSGDSYEQYF

D: -
size: -
V: TRBV12-3/TRBV12-4
J: TRBJ1-2
DNA: TGTGCCAGCAGTAGACAGGCGAGCTATGGCTACACCTTC
CDR3: CASSRQASYGYTF

D: -
size: -
V: TRBV10-3
J: TRBJ2-5
DNA: TGTGCCATCAACAAGGAGGGGTTACAAGAGACCCAGTACTTC
CDR3: CAINKEGLQETQYF

D: -
size: -
V: TRBV20-1
J: TRBJ2-3
DNA: TGCAGTGCTTCTCGGACCTTCCGAGATACGCAGTATTTT
CDR3: CSASRTFRDTQYF